This entry lists 23 T cell receptor beta chains sequenced from one sample in a study of T cells in tuberculosis. Using immunoSEQ multiplex PCR, the repertoire was profiled, and TCRdb retains in-frame clones only, with some absent. The sample records tens of thousands of clones, about 91% being singletons. As for time point: new active TB diagnosis, blood taken before or within 7 days of starting treatment. The source material was PBMCs, sampled at tuberculosis diagnosis. These receptors were obtained from an adult with tuberculosis.

The chain has TRBV7-2 and TRBJ2-2, with D possibly matching TRBD2 (6 bases). The V end lost 5 bases, the J end lost 5 bases, and 21 bases lay between the germline ends. Germline CDR1 is SGHTA and CDR2 is FQGNSA. The CDR3 has 17 amino acids. The CDR3 bases are TGTGCCAGCAGCAAACGGGACTCACAAACGGGAACCGGGGAGCTGTTTTTT. Translated, it gives CASSKRDSQTGTGELFF.

This chain joins TRBV2 and TRBJ2-7; tentative D call: TRBD2 (5 bases). This CDR3 is 14 amino acids long. Germline CDR1 is SNHLY and CDR2 is FYNNEI. Trimming took off 0 bases at V and 5 bases at J, with 11 bases between the two ends. The CDR3 loop reads CASSEAWTGDEQYF. CDR3 in DNA: TGTGCCAGCAGTGAAGCTTGGACCGGGGACGAGCAGTACTTC.

V gene TRBV5-4 combines with J gene TRBJ2-1; D is ambiguous. V lost 4 bases and J 8 bases, leaving 16 bases between the germline ends. This CDR3 has 14 residues. Per germline, CDR1 SGHNT and CDR2 YYREEE (reference sequence). CDR3 sequence (DNA): TGTGCCAGCAGCCGGCGATTTACAGTGGATGAGCAGTTCTTC. Amino acid sequence: CASSRRFTVDEQFF.

This clone was observed a single time. The chain joins TRBV6-6 to TRBJ1-1; 8 nucleotides line up with TRBD1. The CDR3 covers 15 residues. Trimming at V came to 4 bases and at J to 5 bases, leaving 9 bases not matched to a gene. The V gene's germline CDR1 is MNHNY and CDR2 SVGAGI (reference sequence). CDR3 bases: TGTGCCAGCAGTTGGCAGGGACAGGCCGGGACTGAAGCTTTCTTT. It yields the protein CASSWQGQAGTEAFF.

The chain couples TRBV27 to TRBJ2-3, with D unclear. CDR3 size: 14 residues. The germline V gene encodes CDR1 MNHEY and CDR2 SMNVEV (reference sequence). The germline V and J ends were trimmed by 4 bases and 0 bases, with 8 bases remaining between them. The CDR3 loop is CASSSPVSTDTQYF. CDR3 DNA: TGTGCCAGCAGTTCCCCAGTGAGCACAGATACGCAGTATTTT.

In DNA, the CDR3 is TGTGCCAGCGCAACGGCCTCTACGGGGAATTCACCCCTCCACTTT. Translating it yields CASATASTGNSPLHF. The chain joins TRBV6-1 to TRBJ1-6, with unresolved D. V lost 8 bases to trimming and J lost 7 bases, with 18 bases between them. Germline V CDR1 and CDR2: MNHNS, SASEGT. The CDR3 runs to 15 residues.

The V call is TRBV19, the J call TRBJ2-2, with a possible D match to TRBD1 (6 bases). Germline V CDR1 and CDR2: LNHDA, SQIVND (reference sequence). The V end was cut by 6 bases, the J end by 2 bases, with 13 bases between. This CDR3 spans 15 amino acids. The CDR3 nucleotides are TGTGCCAGTAGCGCTTGGACAGAAAACACCGGGGAGCTGTTTTTT. Translating gives CASSAWTENTGELFF.

The chain joins TRBV30 to TRBJ1-5, with D perhaps matching TRBD1 (5 bases). Trimming cost V 0 bases and J 3 bases, with 21 bases left between them. Germline-derived CDR1 and CDR2 are GTSNPN and SVGIG (reference sequence). CDR3 size: 18 residues. The CDR3 region has the DNA TGTGCCTGGAGTGTACTGGGGGAGGCAGGGACGGACAATCAGCCCCAGCATTTT. It specifies CAWSVLGEAGTDNQPQHF. Combining the CDR3 with reference TRBV30 and TRBJ1-5 gives the whole variable domain SQTIHQWPATLVQPVGSPLSLECTVEGTSNPNLYWYRQAAGRGLQLLFYSVGIGQISSEVPQNLSASRPQDRQFILSSKKLLLSDSGFYLCAWSVLGEAGTDNQPQHFGDGTRLSIL.

The chain is built from TRBV4-1 and TRBJ2-6; weak D call: TRBD1 (6 bases). The germline V gene encodes CDR1 MGHRA and CDR2 YSYEKL. V was cut by 5 bases and J by 5 bases, with 19 bases left in between. The CDR3 runs 17 residues. The CDR3 DNA follows: TGCGCCAGCAGCGAGGGGGAACCACAAAGTCGGGCCAACGTCCTGACTTTC. It yields the protein CASSEGEPQSRANVLTF.

V gene TRBV29-1 combines with J gene TRBJ1-1; 7 positions agree with TRBD1. Germline loops: CDR1 SQVTM, CDR2 ANQGSEA. With 2 bases clipped from V and 5 bases from J, the junction kept 5 bases outside the gene matches. The CDR3 has 13 amino acids. The CDR3 nucleotides read TGCAGCGTTGAAAGAGACAGGGTTACTGAAGCTTTCTTT. Protein product: CSVERDRVTEAFF.

The chain joins TRBV9 to TRBJ2-3; D gene ambiguous. Per the germline V gene, CDR1 is SGDLS and CDR2 is YYNGEE. The CDR3 extends over 15 amino acids. The V end was cut by 4 bases, the J end by 0 bases, with 12 bases between. The CDR3 is CASSLQSVSTDTQYF. In DNA, the CDR3 is TGTGCCAGCAGCCTCCAGTCAGTGAGCACAGATACGCAGTATTTT.

This clone has only one observation. V and J are TRBV19 and TRBJ1-6; a weak D match, TRBD1 (5 bases). The V and J ends lost 6 bases and 10 bases respectively, with 13 bases between them. This CDR3 is 13 amino acids long. Germline values: CDR1 LNHDA, CDR2 SQIVND (reference sequence). The CDR3 reads CASRDDRGSPLHF. The CDR3 nucleotides are TGTGCCAGTAGGGACGACCGGGGGTCACCCCTCCACTTT.

This clone appeared a single time. This rearrangement joins TRBV19 to TRBJ1-2; 12 nucleotides match TRBD1. V shed 6 bases and J 2 bases; nucleotides not matched to a gene: 10. CDR1 and CDR2 from the germline V gene are LNHDA and SQIVND (reference sequence). CDR3 size: 17 residues. The CDR3 sequence: CASRLIGGTGGNYGYTF. CDR3 bases: TGTGCCAGTAGGCTGATAGGCGGGACAGGGGGCAACTATGGCTACACCTTC.

This chain uses TRBV27 with TRBJ1-2; 7 nucleotides match TRBD1. J was trimmed by 4 bases and V by 3 bases; bases with no gene match: 8. CDR3 length: 15 residues. Per germline, CDR1 MNHEY and CDR2 SMNVEV (reference sequence). CDR3 coding DNA: TGTGCCAGCAGTTTCCGGACAGGATCTTCCTATGGCTACACCTTC. Protein product: CASSFRTGSSYGYTF.

The chain employs TRBV18 and TRBJ2-7; 8 nucleotides line up with TRBD1. The junction had 1 base not matched to a gene; V was cut back by 3 bases and J by 6 bases. The germline gives CDR1 KGHSH, CDR2 LQKENI. CDR3 size: 12 residues. CDR3 in amino acids: CASSPTGGEQYV. CDR3 bases: TGTGCCAGCTCACCCACAGGGGGCGAGCAGTACGTC.

The CDR3 region has the DNA TGTGCCAGCACTAGGGACAGGGGCTACGAGCAGTACGTC. Encoded protein: CASTRDRGYEQYV. The gene calls are TRBV6-1 and TRBJ2-7; 10 bases match TRBD1. Germline lookup yields CDR1 MNHNS and CDR2 SASEGT. This CDR3 comprises 13 residues. With V trimmed by 7 bases and J by 3 bases, 3 bases remained unmatched.

This clone was seen once. This chain joins TRBV9 and TRBJ1-3; 8 bases agree with TRBD1. The CDR3 consists of 15 residues. V lost 7 bases to trimming and J lost 0 bases; unmatched junction nucleotides: 6. Per germline, CDR1 SGDLS and CDR2 YYNGEE. The CDR3 protein is CASSLGTGSGNTIYF. The CDR3 coding sequence is TGTGCCAGCTCCCTTGGGACAGGCTCTGGAAACACCATATATTTT.

Only one count was recorded for this clone. The V gene is TRBV4-1, the J gene TRBJ1-1; 8 bases line up with TRBD1. The CDR3 sequence is 17 residues long. Per the germline V gene, CDR1 is MGHRA and CDR2 is YSYEKL. V dropped 5 bases and J dropped 1; count of bases not matched to a gene: 12. The CDR3, as DNA: TGCGCCAGCAGCACCCTTCGACAGGGGACCGGGAACACTGAAGCTTTCTTT. Protein sequence: CASSTLRQGTGNTEAFF.

The chain recombines TRBV5-1 with TRBJ1-6; D unresolved. Germline CDR1 reads SGHRS; CDR2 reads YFSETQ. V dropped 2 bases and J dropped 8 bases, with 8 bases sitting between them. The CDR3 runs 13 residues. DNA for the CDR3: TGCGCCAGCAGCTTAGCCCCCGATTCACCCCTCCACTTT. Translating it yields CASSLAPDSPLHF. The whole variable domain, filled in from reference TRBV5-1 and TRBJ1-6, reads KAGVTQTPRYLIKTRGQQVTLSCSPISGHRSVSWYQQTPGQGLQFLFEYFSETQRNKGNFPGRFSGRQFSNSRSEMNVSTLELGDSALYLCASSLAPDSPLHFGNGTRLTVT.

This clone was counted a few times. The gene calls are TRBV7-8 and TRBJ1-2; the D is unclear. CDR1 and CDR2 (germline): SGHVS, FQNEAQ. The V end was cut by 4 bases, the J end by 8 bases, with 23 bases between. The CDR3 loop spans 16 amino acids. The CDR3 DNA is TGTGCCAGCAGCTCGAGGCAGGAGGTGGGCCTGGGGGGCTACACCTTC. This gives the protein CASSSRQEVGLGGYTF.

This chain connects TRBV18 to TRBJ2-3; 9 bases match TRBD2. With 3 bases clipped from V and 2 bases from J, the junction kept 12 bases outside the gene matches. Germline V gives CDR1 KGHSH, CDR2 LQKENI. This CDR3 has 18 residues. The CDR3 DNA reads as TGTGCCAGCTCACCCCAGCCTCTAGCGGGGACTATCACAGATACGCAGTATTTT. This gives the protein CASSPQPLAGTITDTQYF. Complete variable domain (other parts from reference TRBV18 and TRBJ2-3): NAGVMQNPRHLVRRRGQEARLRCSPMKGHSHVYWYRQLPEEGLKFMVYLQKENIIDESGMPKERFSAEFPKEGPSILRIQQVVRGDSAAYFCASSPQPLAGTITDTQYFGPGTRLTVL.

This chain joins TRBV13 and TRBJ2-7; tentative D call: TRBD2 (6 bases). CDR1 and CDR2 from the germline V gene are PRHDT and FYEKMQ (reference sequence). The ends were cut back, 2 bases at V and 3 bases at J, with 11 bases in the middle. There are 14 residues in the CDR3. CDR3 sequence (DNA): TGTGCCAGCAGCTTAAACCCGGACTACTACGAGCAGTACTTC. Protein: CASSLNPDYYEQYF. Full variable domain (missing parts from reference TRBV13 and TRBJ2-7): AAGVIQSPRHLIKEKRETATLKCYPIPRHDTVYWYQQGPGQDPQFLISFYEKMQSDKGSIPDRFSAQQFSDYHSELNMSSLELGDSALYFCASSLNPDYYEQYFGPGTRLTVT.

This clone was recorded once. The rearrangement joins TRBV30 to TRBJ1-5; D unclear. V lost 1 base, J lost 6 bases, and 13 bases lay in between. CDR3 length: 14 residues. In germline, CDR1 is GTSNPN, CDR2 SVGIG (reference sequence). The CDR3, as DNA: TGTGCCTGGAGTGAGGGTTTGGGGAGTCAGCCCCAGCATTTT. It translates to CAWSEGLGSQPQHF.